Presented here are 17 T cell receptor beta chains from one specimen sequenced in a study of regulatory T cells in long-lasting Graves disease (dated by TCRdb to 2020 to 2023). The library was generated by multiplex PCR. The sequencing machine was an Illumina HiSeq 4000. To build TCR beta libraries, CDR3 regions were amplified by Arm-PCR using iRepertoire HTBI primers. In TCRdb, the public reads were trimmed at Q25 with fastp and aligned with MiXCR, with productive beta chains retained. Each record represents a unique CDR3 protein, reported with the most common genes and DNA among its rows. The sample table records a few hundred thousand distinct CDR3 sequences; roughly 12% of these occur just once. Clones ranked in the top ten supply roughly 9.7% of the sample. The label giving this sample's time point can be read as: newly diagnosed GD, antithyroid drugs for less than 3 months. For both TCR sequencing and RNA sequencing, RNA was extracted from PBMCs in TRIzol.

The sample also formed part of further work on T cells in Graves' hyperthyroidism and ophthalmopathy.

Sequencing was performed on peripheral blood mononuclear cells (PBMCs), taken at new diagnosis, from a patient treated with antithyroid drugs. Every receptor here comes from a man aged 30 to 45 with Graves disease. Donor details come from another sample of the same person, matched by shared clones.

In this sample, this clonotype turned up many times. The chain carries TRBV2 and TRBJ2-2; 14 nucleotides align to TRBD2. CDR3 length equals 20 residues. Unmatched junction bases numbered 12, after V lost 6 bases and J lost 0 bases. Germline V gives CDR1 SNHLY, CDR2 FYNNEI. As DNA, the CDR3 is TGTGCCAGCAGGGTACCGGGACTAGCGGGAGAATCAGCGAACACCGGGGAGCTGTTTTTT. The encoded protein is CASRVPGLAGESANTGELFF.

The sample holds many counts of this clonotype. The chain links TRBV28 to TRBJ1-2; TRBD1 aligns across 9 bases. Germline loops: CDR1 MDHEN, CDR2 SYDVKM. After removal of 4 bases from V and 2 bases from J, the junction contained 2 bases not matched to a gene. The CDR3 has 14 residues. The CDR3 DNA reads as TGTGCCAGCAGTTCCGGGACAGGGAACTATGGCTACACCTTC. Protein: CASSSGTGNYGYTF.

This clonotype was detected many times. The V call is TRBV24-1, the J call TRBJ2-3; a weak D match, TRBD2 (5 bases). The ends were cut back, 3 bases at V and 1 base at J, with 7 bases in the middle. The germline V gene encodes CDR1 KGHDR and CDR2 SFDVKD. The CDR3 consists of 14 residues. CDR3 residues: CATSDRERTDTQYF. The CDR3 nucleotides read TGTGCCACCAGTGATAGGGAGCGCACAGATACGCAGTATTTT.

This clonotype has only a few counts. The J gene is TRBJ2-3, the V gene TRBV3-1; perhaps TRBD2 as D (5 bases). Germline assignment: CDR1 LGHDT and CDR2 YNNKEL (reference sequence). The CDR3 length is 13 residues. V lost 1 base and J lost 6, with 8 bases in between. DNA for the CDR3: TGTGCCAGCAGCCAAGCGTGGGAGGATACGCAGTATTTT. Protein product: CASSQAWEDTQYF.

This clonotype was counted many times. The chain has TRBV4-1 and TRBJ2-5, with 7 bases matching TRBD1. Unmatched junction bases numbered 3, after V lost 8 bases and J lost 0 bases. The CDR3 totals 13 residues. Germline-derived CDR1 and CDR2 are MGHRA and YSYEKL. CDR3 DNA: TGCGCCAGCGGGACAGTGTACCAAGAGACCCAGTACTTC. This encodes CASGTVYQETQYF.

This clonotype appeared many times. This chain uses TRBV13 with TRBJ2-7; 10 nucleotides agree with TRBD2. Germline V gene sequence: CDR1 PRHDT, CDR2 FYEKMQ (reference sequence). The V segment lost 1 base and the J segment 6 bases; nucleotides outside the gene matches: 3. This CDR3 has 14 amino acids. CDR3 coding DNA: TGTGCCAGCAGCTTAGTGGGACTAGCGAGCGAGCAGTACTTC. Amino acids: CASSLVGLASEQYF.

A few counts support this clonotype. V is TRBV6-5 and J is TRBJ2-7; D may be TRBD2 (6 bases). Germline V gene sequence: CDR1 MNHEY, CDR2 SVGAGI. The CDR3 has 15 amino acids. Trimming left V 2 bases short and J 5 bases short, with 16 bases between. The CDR3 nucleotides read TGTGCCAGCAGTTACCTGGGAGGATTCCCCCACGAGCAGTACTTC. Its protein product is CASSYLGGFPHEQYF.

There are many counts of this clonotype. This chain uses TRBV30 with TRBJ2-5, with D unclear. This CDR3 has 13 residues. Trimming left V 0 bases short and J 5 bases short, with 10 bases between. CDR1 and CDR2 (germline): GTSNPN, SVGIG (reference sequence). The chain's CDR3 is CAWSVARLETQYF. In nucleotides, the CDR3 is TGTGCCTGGAGTGTAGCCAGACTGGAGACCCAGTACTTC.

There are a few counts of this clonotype. A single base separates this from a much larger clone, so it may be a read error. V usage is TRBV13 and J usage is TRBJ2-7; D gene ambiguous. CDR3 size: 11 residues. V gave up 1 base and J gave up 5 bases, with 3 bases separating them. Germline V gives CDR1 PRHDT, CDR2 FYEKMQ (reference sequence). CDR3: CASSLDHEQYF. CDR3 in DNA: TGTGCCAGCAGCTTAGACCACGAGCAGTACTTC.

This clonotype has ten or more counts. V usage is TRBV5-1 and J usage is TRBJ1-1; tentatively, D is TRBD1 (5 bases). Germline-derived CDR1 and CDR2 are SGHRS and YFSETQ. The V end was cut by 4 bases, the J end by 8 bases, with 12 bases between. CDR3 size: 12 residues. The CDR3 region is CASSPRGSEAFF. The CDR3 DNA reads TGCGCCAGCAGCCCGCGGGGCAGCGAAGCTTTCTTT.

This clonotype was observed a handful of times. V and J are TRBV6-5 and TRBJ1-3, with D hard to call. The CDR3 has 17 residues. Trimming removed 2 bases from V and 8 bases from J, with 22 bases in between. Germline assignment: CDR1 MNHEY and CDR2 SVGAGI. Here the CDR3 reads CASSYTPVSGRSYTIYF. The CDR3 DNA reads TGTGCCAGCAGTTACACACCCGTCAGCGGGCGTAGTTACACCATATATTTT.

This clonotype was observed many times. This CDR3 is CASKGTSGYYEQYF. CDR3 DNA sequence: TGCGCCAGCAAAGGGACTAGCGGATACTACGAGCAGTACTTC. The V and J genes are TRBV5-1 and TRBJ2-7; 11 bases fit TRBD2. With V trimmed by 6 bases and J by 3 bases, 5 bases remained unmatched. The CDR3 has 14 amino acids. Germline CDR1 reads SGHRS; CDR2 reads YFSETQ. Together with reference TRBV5-1 and TRBJ2-7, the CDR3 gives the full variable domain: KAGVTQTPRYLIKTRGQQVTLSCSPISGHRSVSWYQQTPGQGLQFLFEYFSETQRNKGNFPGRFSGRQFSNSRSEMNVSTLELGDSALYLCASKGTSGYYEQYFGPGTRLTVT.

V usage is TRBV18 and J usage is TRBJ2-3; D might be TRBD2 (5 bases). V was pared by 0 bases and J by 6 bases, with 10 bases between. The CDR3 extends over 14 amino acids. Per germline, CDR1 KGHSH and CDR2 LQKENI. The CDR3, as DNA: TGTGCCAGCTCACCACCAACGGGGTCGGATACGCAGTATTTT. Amino acid sequence: CASSPPTGSDTQYF.

Many counts were recorded for this clonotype. The chain has TRBV20-1 and TRBJ2-7, with 8 bases identical to TRBD1. Trimming at V came to 5 bases and at J to 0 bases, leaving 6 bases not matched to a gene. CDR1 and CDR2 (germline): DFQATT, SNEGSKA (reference sequence). This CDR3 contains 14 residues. CDR3 nucleotide sequence: TGCAGTGCTCCCCGGGACAGGTTCTCCTACGAGCAGTACTTC. Protein sequence: CSAPRDRFSYEQYF.

The rearrangement joins TRBV20-1 to TRBJ2-5, with D unresolved. The CDR3 length is 12 residues. The germline V and J ends were trimmed by 6 bases and 0 bases, with 8 bases remaining between them. The germline CDR1 and CDR2 sequences are DFQATT and SNEGSKA (reference sequence). The CDR3: CSALRDQETQYF. The CDR3 nucleotides are TGCAGTGCCCTCCGAGACCAAGAGACCCAGTACTTC.

This clonotype appeared many times. This rearrangement joins TRBV29-1 to TRBJ2-7; the match to TRBD2 covers 14 bases. From germline, CDR1 is SQVTM and CDR2 ANQGSEA. The CDR3 is 15 residues long. Unmatched junction bases numbered 11, after V lost 6 bases and J lost 7 bases. CDR3 in DNA: TGCAGCGTCGAGCCGGGACTAGCGGGAGCGGGGGAGCAGTACTTC. Protein: CSVEPGLAGAGEQYF.

In this sample, this clonotype turned up many times. The chain carries TRBV5-1 and TRBJ2-7; D is ambiguous. The V gene lost 0 bases and the J gene lost 5 bases, with 6 bases spanning the gap. The CDR3 is 12 amino acids. Germline values: CDR1 SGHRS, CDR2 YFSETQ. CDR3 sequence (DNA): TGCGCCAGCAGCTTGGCCATGGACGAGCAGTACTTC. This encodes CASSLAMDEQYF.